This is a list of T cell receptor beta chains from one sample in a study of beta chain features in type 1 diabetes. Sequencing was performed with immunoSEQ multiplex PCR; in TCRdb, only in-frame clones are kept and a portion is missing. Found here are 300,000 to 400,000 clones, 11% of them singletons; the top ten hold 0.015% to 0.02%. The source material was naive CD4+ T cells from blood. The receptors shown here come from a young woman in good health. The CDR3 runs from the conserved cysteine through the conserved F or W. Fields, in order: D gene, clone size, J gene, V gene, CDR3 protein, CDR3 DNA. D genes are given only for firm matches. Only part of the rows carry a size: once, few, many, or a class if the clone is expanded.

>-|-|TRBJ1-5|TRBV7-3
CASSPAGGNQPQHF
TGTGCCAGCAGCCCCGCCGGGGGCAATCAGCCCCAGCATTTT
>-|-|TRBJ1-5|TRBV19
CASRDRGEPQHF
TGTGCCAGTCGGGACCGGGGGGAGCCCCAGCATTTT
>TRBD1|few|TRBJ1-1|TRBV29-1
CSGIRQGTDTEAFF
TGCAGCGGGATAAGACAGGGGACGGACACTGAAGCTTTCTTT
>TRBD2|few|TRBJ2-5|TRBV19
CASTSAGVQETQYF
TGTGCCAGTACCTCAGCGGGAGTCCAAGAGACCCAGTACTTC
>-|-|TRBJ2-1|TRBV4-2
CASSQTRGGGREFF
TGTGCCAGCAGCCAAACTCGGGGAGGGGGGCGCGAATTCTTC
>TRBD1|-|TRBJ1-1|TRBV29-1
CSVEGWTGMNTEAFF
TGCAGCGTTGAAGGGTGGACAGGCATGAACACTGAAGCTTTCTTT
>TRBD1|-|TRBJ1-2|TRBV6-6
CATGQGVYGYTF
TGTGCCACGGGACAGGGGGTTTATGGCTACACCTTC
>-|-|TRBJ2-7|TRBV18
CASSPLDNLNEQYF
TGTGCCAGCTCACCCTTGGACAATCTTAACGAGCAGTACTTC
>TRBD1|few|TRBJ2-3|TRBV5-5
CASSLWGQHTDTQYF
TGTGCCAGCAGCTTGTGGGGACAGCACACAGATACGCAGTATTTT
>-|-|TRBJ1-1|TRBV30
CAWSHRGDTEAFF
TGTGCCTGGAGTCACCGGGGGGACACTGAAGCTTTCTTT
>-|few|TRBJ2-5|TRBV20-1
CSARGRETQYF
TGCAGTGCTAGAGGTAGAGAGACCCAGTACTTC
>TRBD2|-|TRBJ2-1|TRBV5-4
CASSLRTSGYHNEQFF
TGTGCCAGCAGCTTAAGGACTAGCGGATACCACAATGAGCAGTTCTTC
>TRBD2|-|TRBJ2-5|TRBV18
CASSPRTSGQETQYF
TGTGCCAGCTCACCTCGAACTAGCGGGCAAGAGACCCAGTACTTC
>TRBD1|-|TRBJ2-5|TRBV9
CASSVGDRGKGETQYF
TGTGCCAGCAGCGTAGGGGACAGGGGGAAAGGGGAGACCCAGTACTTC
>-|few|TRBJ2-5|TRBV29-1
CSVEEGLAETQYF
TGCAGCGTTGAAGAAGGTCTAGCAGAGACCCAGTACTTC
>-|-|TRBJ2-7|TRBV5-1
CASSGETGYEQYF
TGCGCCAGCAGCGGGGAGACAGGCTACGAGCAGTACTTC
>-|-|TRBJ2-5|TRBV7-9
CASSPSGIGETQYF
TGTGCCAGCAGTCCTTCCGGGATCGGGGAGACCCAGTACTTC
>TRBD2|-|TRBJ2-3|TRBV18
CASSRTSGSTDTQYF
TGTGCCAGCTCACGGACTAGCGGTAGCACAGATACGCAGTATTTT
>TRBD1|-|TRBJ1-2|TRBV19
CASSMTPRTGTHGYTF
TGTGCCAGTAGTATGACGCCCCGGACAGGGACCCATGGCTACACCTTC
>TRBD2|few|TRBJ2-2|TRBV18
CASSPGLAMIGELFF
TGTGCCAGCTCACCGGGACTAGCGATGATCGGGGAGCTGTTTTTT
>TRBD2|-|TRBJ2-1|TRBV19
CASSQASGNEQFF
TGTGCCAGTAGTCAGGCTAGCGGGAATGAGCAGTTCTTC
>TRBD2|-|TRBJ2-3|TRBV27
CASSFVRLAGTDTQYF
TGTGCCAGCAGCTTTGTCAGACTAGCGGGGACAGATACGCAGTATTTT
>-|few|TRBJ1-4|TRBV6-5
CASKRGAGLNEKLFF
TGTGCCAGCAAGAGAGGGGCGGGATTGAATGAAAAACTGTTTTTT
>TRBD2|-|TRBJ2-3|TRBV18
CASSPRTSSTDTQYF
TGTGCCAGCTCACCCCGGACTAGCAGCACAGATACGCAGTATTTT
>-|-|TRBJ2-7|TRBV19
CASSPRGTGDPYEQYF
TGTGCCAGTAGTCCAAGGGGTACGGGAGACCCCTACGAGCAGTACTTC
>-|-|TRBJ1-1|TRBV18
CASSPITAMNTEAFF
TGTGCCAGCTCACCAATCACAGCTATGAACACTGAAGCTTTCTTT
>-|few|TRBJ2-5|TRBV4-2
CASSQAGYQETQYF
TGTGCCAGCAGCCAGGCAGGGTACCAAGAGACCCAGTACTTC
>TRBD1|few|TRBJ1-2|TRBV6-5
CASSFGTGIRYGYTF
TGTGCCAGCAGTTTCGGGACAGGGATACGGTATGGCTACACCTTC
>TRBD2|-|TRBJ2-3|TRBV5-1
CASSSLAGGITDTQYF
TGCGCCAGCAGCTCCCTAGCGGGAGGAATCACAGATACGCAGTATTTT
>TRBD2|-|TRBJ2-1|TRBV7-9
CASSLGTSGEYNEQFF
TGTGCCAGCAGCTTAGGGACTAGCGGCGAATACAATGAGCAGTTCTTC
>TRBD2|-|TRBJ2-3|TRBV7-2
CASSSLAGGPADTQYF
TGTGCCAGCAGCTCACTAGCGGGAGGACCCGCAGATACGCAGTATTTT
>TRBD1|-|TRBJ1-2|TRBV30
CAWTGTGHGYTF
TGTGCCTGGACCGGGACAGGGCATGGCTACACCTTC
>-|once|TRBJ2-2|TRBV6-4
CASSATGGYTGELFF
TGTGCCAGCAGCGCGACTGGCGGATACACCGGGGAGCTGTTTTTT
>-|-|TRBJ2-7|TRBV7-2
CASSLGGLYEQYF
TGTGCCAGCAGCTTAGGGGGCCTCTACGAGCAGTACTTC
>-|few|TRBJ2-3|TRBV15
CAAARSTDTQYF
TGTGCCGCGGCGAGAAGCACAGATACGCAGTATTTT
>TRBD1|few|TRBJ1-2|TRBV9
CASSSRTGGGYTF
TGTGCCAGCAGCAGCCGGACAGGGGGTGGCTACACCTTC
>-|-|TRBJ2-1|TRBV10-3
CAINRTPSSYNEQFF
TGTGCCATCAACAGGACCCCGAGCTCCTACAATGAGCAGTTCTTC
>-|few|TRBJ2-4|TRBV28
CASSSTLLAKNIQYF
TGTGCCAGCAGTTCCACCTTACTAGCCAAAAACATTCAGTACTTC
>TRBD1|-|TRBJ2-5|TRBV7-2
CASSRTGVQETQYF
TGTGCCAGCAGCCGAACAGGGGTTCAAGAGACCCAGTACTTC
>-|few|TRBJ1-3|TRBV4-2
CASSQGGRDTIYF
TGTGCCAGCAGCCAAGGAGGCCGTGACACCATATATTTT
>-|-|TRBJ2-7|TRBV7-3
CASSLSRTGLPYEQYF
TGTGCCAGCAGCTTATCCCGAACAGGGCTACCCTACGAGCAGTACTTC
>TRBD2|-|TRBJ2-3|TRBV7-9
CASSPGGGAGVADTQYF
TGTGCCAGCAGCCCAGGAGGTGGAGCGGGAGTCGCAGATACGCAGTATTTT
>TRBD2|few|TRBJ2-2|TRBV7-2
CASSLRLAGVGELFF
TGTGCCAGCAGTTTAAGGCTAGCGGGAGTGGGGGAGCTGTTTTTT
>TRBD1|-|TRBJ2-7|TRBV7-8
CASSLGYRDRGYEQYF
TGTGCCAGCAGCTTGGGATATAGGGACAGGGGCTACGAGCAGTACTTC
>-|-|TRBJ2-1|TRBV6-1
CASSDSSRLTFNNEQFF
TGTGCCAGCAGTGATAGTTCGAGGCTTACCTTCAACAATGAGCAGTTCTTC
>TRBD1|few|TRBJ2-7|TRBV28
CASGGPGQGSYEQYF
TGTGCCAGCGGGGGCCCGGGACAGGGATCCTACGAGCAGTACTTC
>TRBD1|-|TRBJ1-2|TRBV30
CASPDRGTGYTF
TGTGCCTCACCGGACAGGGGCACCGGCTACACCTTC
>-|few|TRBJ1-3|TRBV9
CASSVSDSLSGNTIYF
TGTGCCAGCAGCGTATCGGACAGCCTCTCTGGAAACACCATATATTTT
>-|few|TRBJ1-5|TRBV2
CASAGSNQPQHF
TGTGCCAGCGCAGGTAGCAATCAGCCCCAGCATTTT
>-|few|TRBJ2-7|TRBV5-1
CASSLGGGYEQYF
TGCGCCAGCAGCTTGGGAGGGGGCTACGAGCAGTACTTC
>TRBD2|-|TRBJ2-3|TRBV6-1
CASTRTSGGTDTQYF
TGTGCCAGCACTCGGACTAGCGGAGGCACAGATACGCAGTATTTT
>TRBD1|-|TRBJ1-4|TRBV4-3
CASSQRARDRGRVNEKLFF
TGCGCCAGCAGCCAACGGGCCCGGGACAGGGGGCGCGTCAATGAAAAACTGTTTTTT
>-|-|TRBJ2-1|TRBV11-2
CASSLRQGRNNEQFF
TGTGCCAGCAGTTTAAGGCAGGGTAGAAACAATGAGCAGTTCTTC
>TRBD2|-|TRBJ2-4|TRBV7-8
CASSLARSGRGHIQYF
TGTGCCAGCAGCTTAGCGCGGAGCGGGAGGGGCCACATTCAGTACTTC
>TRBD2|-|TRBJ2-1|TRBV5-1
CASSLAGSGRGNEQFF
TGCGCCAGCAGCTTGGCGGGTAGCGGGAGGGGAAATGAGCAGTTCTTC
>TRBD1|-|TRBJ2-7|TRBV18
CASSLGTGTSRAYEQYF
TGTGCCAGCTCTCTTGGGACAGGAACCTCGAGGGCCTACGAGCAGTACTTC
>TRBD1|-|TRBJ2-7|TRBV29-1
CSVGRAGGPYEQYF
TGCAGCGTTGGAAGGGCAGGGGGCCCCTACGAGCAGTACTTC
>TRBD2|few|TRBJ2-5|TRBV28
CASSLGLAGGRGRGTQYF
TGTGCCAGCAGCCTAGGCCTAGCGGGCGGTAGGGGCCGTGGGACCCAGTACTTC
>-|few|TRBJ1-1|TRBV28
CASSLSLRGEAFF
TGTGCCAGCAGTTTAAGTCTAAGGGGGGAAGCTTTCTTT
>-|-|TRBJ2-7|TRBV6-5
CASSYDDSSYEQYF
TGTGCCAGCAGTTACGACGACAGCTCCTACGAGCAGTACTTC